A selection of T cell receptor beta chains follows, all from one sample in a study of blood T cell repertoires in COVID-19. Profiled with immunoSEQ multiplex PCR; TCRdb holds only in-frame clones, not every one. In the table there are 200,000 to 250,000 clones, approximately 91% of which are singletons. The specimen sequenced was peripheral blood. The source of these receptors is a woman aged 55-75 years with acute or convalescent COVID-19. The CDR3 runs from the conserved cysteine through the conserved F or W. Each record gives: V gene, CDR3 protein.

TRBV6-2/TRBV6-3 CASSFPKGWNTEAFF
TRBV2 CASSEVRFGGTGYTF
TRBV2 CASNQQTGYNEKLFF
TRBV11-3 CASSSDHRGSYEQYF
TRBV4-2 CASSQVSAGNSPLHF
TRBV25-1 CASSERQGGRSPLHF
TRBV12-3/TRBV12-4 CASSFDRDQPQHF
TRBV5-4 CASSPGQGVIGQETQYF
TRBV5-6 CASSLIRANTGELFF
TRBV6-5 CASTSNRAGDQPQHF
TRBV4-2 CASSQGAGGLYEQYF
TRBV5-1 CASSMGSSGEKLFF
TRBV6-5 CASRTGGASTDTQYF
TRBV28 CASTTGPGQSAMETQYF
TRBV15 CATADRTISGNTIYF
TRBV7-9 CASSLEAGRDEQFF
TRBV11-2 CASSPFRTDQYF
TRBV25-1 CASPGQGSCGSEKLFF
TRBV2 CASNRQAPGGNTIYF
TRBV5-1 CASGNEPYGYTF
TRBV6-5 CASPGQGETQYF
TRBV9 CASSATSSYNSPLHF
TRBV27 CASSRGRLAGEGYEQFF
TRBV7-3 CASSLEPYNEQFF
TRBV12-3/TRBV12-4 CASTQTDRAGYTF
TRBV6-2/TRBV6-3 CASSYPETGPNSPLHF
TRBV20-1 CSATDPVLNTGELFF
TRBV7-6 CASSATGSTNEKLFF
TRBV30 CAWRSLRGLAGGNEQFF
TRBV30 CAWRGRPNSPLHF
TRBV6-5 CASRPGQGPPYEQYF
TRBV5-6 CASSTSGGEMEKLFF
TRBV6-5 CASSYGAGVTSPQHF
TRBV9 CASSAGTGSSHQPQHF
TRBV5-5 CASSWGLAAQETQYF
TRBV6-6 CASSYGGGARYEQYF
TRBV6-5 CASSLSVGLRETQYF
TRBV19 CASSGPGFYEQYF
TRBV7-2 CASSKDRGGEAFF
TRBV11-3 CASSRQGSAYEQYF
TRBV21-1 CASSPRGETSGGFLETQYF
TRBV6-5 CASSFGTRGPTEAFF